Below, 6 T cell receptor beta chains from the same sample are listed, as sequenced in a study of CD8 T cells in ankylosing spondylitis. TCRdb re-called the 5' RACE reads through MiXCR, storing one row per CDR3 protein. This table holds just over 300,000 distinct CDR3 sequences, roughly 20% found once. The sequenced sample was blood, either unsorted or a sorted T cell fraction (not recorded which). These receptors were obtained from a female donor with ankylosing spondylitis or in good health (not recorded which).

This chain connects TRBV20-1 to TRBJ2-1; 7 bases map to TRBD2. The CDR3 has 17 amino acids. V gave up 3 bases and J gave up 6 bases; unmatched junction bases: 17. CDR1 DFQATT and CDR2 SNEGSKA come from the germline V gene (reference sequence). The CDR3 DNA is TGCAGTGCTAGCCCCGACGGCGGGAGCACCAGACGCAATGAGCAGTTCTTC. This encodes CSASPDGGSTRRNEQFF.

The rearrangement joins TRBV5-5 to TRBJ2-7; D possibly matches TRBD1 or TRBD2 (5 bases each). This CDR3 comprises 16 residues. V was shortened by 4 bases and J by 3 bases, with 20 bases between the two germline ends. Germline V gene lookup returns CDR1 SGHKS and CDR2 YYEKEE (reference sequence). This CDR3 reads CASSPRGPLIFYEQYF. CDR3 bases: TGTGCCAGCAGCCCACGGGGACCGCTAATATTCTACGAGCAGTACTTC.

This clonotype was seen only a few times. The CDR3 nucleotides read TGTGCCAGCAGTGGCCCCCACAATGAGCAGTTCTTC. It is translated as CASSGPHNEQFF. The chain links TRBV12-3 or TRBV12-4 to TRBJ2-1; D is unresolved. Trimming took 5 bases from V and 5 from J, leaving 7 bases between them. The CDR3 length is 12 residues.

The DNA of the CDR3 is TGCAGTGCTAGCCCTCCTAGCGGGAGGGGGGGCGAGCAGTACTTC. It is translated as CSASPPSGRGGEQYF. The rearrangement uses TRBV20-1 and TRBJ2-7, with TRBD2 identical over 12 bases. Germline V CDR1 and CDR2: DFQATT, SNEGSKA (reference sequence). CDR3 length: 15 amino acids. J gave up 6 bases and V 3 bases, and 9 bases lay outside the gene matches.

This clonotype was recorded at least ten times. The chain carries TRBV29-1 and TRBJ1-4; D is unclear. The length of the CDR3 is 11 residues. Trimming pared 4 bases from V and 8 bases from J, leaving 8 bases between. Germline assignment: CDR1 SQVTM and CDR2 ANQGSEA. The CDR3 region is CSVGIGEKLFF. The CDR3 DNA sequence: TGCAGCGTTGGGATAGGAGAAAAACTGTTTTTT.

This sequence joins TRBV4-3 and TRBJ2-7, with 13 bases lining up with TRBD2. The germline CDR1 and CDR2 sequences are LGHNA and YSLEER. This CDR3 spans 18 amino acids. Germline trimming cut 4 bases from V and 7 bases from J; bases unmatched to any gene: 16. The CDR3 sequence is CASSRTGTSGALGGEQYF. The CDR3 DNA reads as TGCGCCAGCAGCCGCACTGGGACTAGCGGGGCCCTGGGGGGAGAGCAGTACTTC.